The rows below give T cell receptor beta chains drawn from one sample of a study of beta chain features in type 1 diabetes. Assay: immunoSEQ multiplex PCR; the TCRdb copy retains only in-frame clones and omits some. In the table there are 150,000 to 190,000 clones, over 7.5% of which are singletons. What was sequenced was central memory CD4+ T cells from blood. The receptors were sampled from a man in his late teens or twenties in good health. The CDR3 runs from the conserved cysteine through the conserved F or W. A D gene is named only where the DNA matches it firmly. Where a row states a size, it is once, few, many or the class of an expanded clone; other rows omit it.

V gene: TRBV7-2; J gene: TRBJ1-4; clone size: .; D gene: .; CDR3 DNA: TGTGCCAGCAGCTTAGTGGCACAGGCGGTTTTTGAAAAACTGTTTTTT; CDR3 protein: CASSLVAQAVFEKLFF
V gene: TRBV2; J gene: TRBJ2-2; clone size: .; D gene: TRBD1; CDR3 DNA: TGTGCCGGTCACAGGGGGAACACCGGGGAGCTGTTTTTT; CDR3 protein: CAGHRGNTGELFF
V gene: TRBV5-1; J gene: TRBJ1-1; clone size: .; D gene: .; CDR3 DNA: TGCGCCAGCAGCTTCGATCCCTTCCTAAACACTGAAGCTTTCTTT; CDR3 protein: CASSFDPFLNTEAFF
V gene: TRBV18; J gene: TRBJ2-7; clone size: .; D gene: .; CDR3 DNA: TGTGCCAGCTCACCACTTGCAGGGTACGGGCACGACTCCTACGAGCAGTACTTC; CDR3 protein: CASSPLAGYGHDSYEQYF
V gene: TRBV10-3; J gene: TRBJ2-5; clone size: few; D gene: TRBD1; CDR3 DNA: TGTGCCATCAGAGGACAGGAAGGAGAGACCCAGTACTTC; CDR3 protein: CAIRGQEGETQYF
V gene: TRBV23-1; J gene: TRBJ1-2; clone size: .; D gene: .; CDR3 DNA: TGCGCCAGCAGTCCTTCACAGGGTAATAAGGGGAACTATGGCTACACCTTC; CDR3 protein: CASSPSQGNKGNYGYTF
V gene: TRBV5-1; J gene: TRBJ2-5; clone size: .; D gene: .; CDR3 DNA: TGCGCCAGCAGCTCCCAACCCGGGGAGACCCAGTACTTC; CDR3 protein: CASSSQPGETQYF
V gene: TRBV5-1; J gene: TRBJ2-1; clone size: many; D gene: .; CDR3 DNA: TGCGCCAGCAGCTTGGTGGGGGCCCTCTCCTACAATGAGCAGTTCTTC; CDR3 protein: CASSLVGALSYNEQFF
V gene: TRBV11-3; J gene: TRBJ2-3; clone size: .; D gene: .; CDR3 DNA: TGTGCCAGCAGCCAGCGGGCGGCAGATACGCAGTATTTT; CDR3 protein: CASSQRAADTQYF
V gene: TRBV25-1; J gene: TRBJ1-2; clone size: .; D gene: .; CDR3 DNA: TGTGCCAGCAGTGAATCGGGGGGTTTTTACTATGGCTACACCTTC; CDR3 protein: CASSESGGFYYGYTF
V gene: TRBV18; J gene: TRBJ2-7; clone size: .; D gene: TRBD1; CDR3 DNA: TGTGCCAGCTCAGACAGGACAGGCACCTCCTACGAGCAGTACTTC; CDR3 protein: CASSDRTGTSYEQYF
V gene: TRBV7-8; J gene: TRBJ2-6; clone size: .; D gene: TRBD1; CDR3 DNA: TGTGCCAGCGGCCCGGGACAGGGATACTCTGGGGCCAACGTCCTGACTTTC; CDR3 protein: CASGPGQGYSGANVLTF
V gene: TRBV4-2; J gene: TRBJ2-1; clone size: many; D gene: TRBD2; CDR3 DNA: TGTGCCAGCCCTTCGAGGACTAGATCTTACAATGAGCAGTTCTTC; CDR3 protein: CASPSRTRSYNEQFF
V gene: TRBV28; J gene: TRBJ1-1; clone size: .; D gene: TRBD1; CDR3 DNA: TGTGCCAGCAGTTTCAGGGGGCAGAACACTGAAGCTTTCTTT; CDR3 protein: CASSFRGQNTEAFF
V gene: TRBV7-8; J gene: TRBJ2-6; clone size: .; D gene: TRBD1; CDR3 DNA: TGTGCCAGCAGTATCACAGGGGTCTCTGGGGCCAACGTCCTGACTTTC; CDR3 protein: CASSITGVSGANVLTF
V gene: TRBV19; J gene: TRBJ1-1; clone size: .; D gene: TRBD1; CDR3 DNA: TGTGCCAGTCGAACTCCCGGGACAGGGTTTGGCACTGAAGCTTTCTTT; CDR3 protein: CASRTPGTGFGTEAFF
V gene: TRBV28; J gene: TRBJ2-7; clone size: .; D gene: TRBD2; CDR3 DNA: TGTGCCAGCAGTTTAGGACTAGCTCCCGAGCAGTACTTC; CDR3 protein: CASSLGLAPEQYF
V gene: TRBV2; J gene: TRBJ2-5; clone size: few; D gene: TRBD2; CDR3 DNA: TGTGCCAGCAGGGTAGATCCGGGACTAGCGGGAGAGCAGTACTTC; CDR3 protein: CASRVDPGLAGEQYF
V gene: TRBV27; J gene: TRBJ2-7; clone size: few; D gene: .; CDR3 DNA: TGTGCCAGCAGTACCCACGGGACTTCATCCGAGCAGTACTTC; CDR3 protein: CASSTHGTSSEQYF
V gene: TRBV5-8; J gene: TRBJ1-2; clone size: .; D gene: .; CDR3 DNA: TGTGCCAGCAGCTCGGACACCTACGATGGCTACACCTTC; CDR3 protein: CASSSDTYDGYTF
V gene: TRBV18; J gene: TRBJ1-5; clone size: few; D gene: .; CDR3 DNA: TGTGCCAGCTCACCACCGCGGTTAGAAGCCCAGCATTTT; CDR3 protein: CASSPPRLEAQHF
V gene: TRBV5-1; J gene: TRBJ1-1; clone size: few; D gene: TRBD1; CDR3 DNA: TGCGCCAGCAGCTTGGCCCAGAGGGACAGGGGTAACACTGAAGCTTTCTTT; CDR3 protein: CASSLAQRDRGNTEAFF
V gene: TRBV27; J gene: TRBJ2-7; clone size: .; D gene: TRBD2; CDR3 DNA: TGTGCCAGCAGGTCTAGCGGGGGGCCGTCCTACGAGCAGTACTTC; CDR3 protein: CASRSSGGPSYEQYF
V gene: TRBV7-2; J gene: TRBJ1-2; clone size: .; D gene: .; CDR3 DNA: TGTGCCAGCAGCTTAAGCCTGACAGCCCGCTATGGCTACACCTTC; CDR3 protein: CASSLSLTARYGYTF
V gene: TRBV7-2; J gene: TRBJ2-7; clone size: few; D gene: TRBD1; CDR3 DNA: TGTGCCAGCAGCTTAGGCCGCCGCAGGGGGCTACGCGAGCAGTACTTC; CDR3 protein: CASSLGRRRGLREQYF
V gene: TRBV28; J gene: TRBJ2-1; clone size: many; D gene: .; CDR3 DNA: TGTGCCAGCAGCCCCCTTTTGCGGACTCCCGGCTTTGAGCAGTTCTTC; CDR3 protein: CASSPLLRTPGFEQFF
V gene: TRBV29-1; J gene: TRBJ2-5; clone size: .; D gene: TRBD2; CDR3 DNA: TGCAGCGTTGCCTCCAGCGGGGGGTTCGGGGAGACCCAGTACTTC; CDR3 protein: CSVASSGGFGETQYF
V gene: TRBV11-2; J gene: TRBJ2-3; clone size: .; D gene: TRBD2; CDR3 DNA: TGTGCCAGCAGCTTAGCGGGGAGGGCGTTCGGAACAGATACGCAGTATTTT; CDR3 protein: CASSLAGRAFGTDTQYF
V gene: TRBV28; J gene: TRBJ2-7; clone size: .; D gene: .; CDR3 DNA: TGTGCCAGCAGTGATTCGAGGTACGAGCAGTACTTC; CDR3 protein: CASSDSRYEQYF
V gene: TRBV7-2; J gene: TRBJ1-1; clone size: few; D gene: .; CDR3 DNA: TGTGCCAGCAGCTTAGCCGGGGGTTTCACTGAAGCTTTCTTT; CDR3 protein: CASSLAGGFTEAFF
V gene: TRBV7-2; J gene: TRBJ1-5; clone size: .; D gene: .; CDR3 DNA: TGTGCCAGCAGCGCCCGGACAGCTCAGCCCCAGCATTTT; CDR3 protein: CASSARTAQPQHF
V gene: TRBV4-3; J gene: TRBJ1-1; clone size: .; D gene: TRBD1; CDR3 DNA: TGCGCCAGCAGCCGACAGGGAAACACTGAAGCTTTCTTT; CDR3 protein: CASSRQGNTEAFF
V gene: TRBV5-1; J gene: TRBJ2-6; clone size: .; D gene: .; CDR3 DNA: TGCGCCAGCAGCTTGGTATCTGGGGCCAACGTCCTGACTTTC; CDR3 protein: CASSLVSGANVLTF
V gene: TRBV7-3; J gene: TRBJ1-5; clone size: few; D gene: .; CDR3 DNA: TGTGCCAGCAGCTTAATGGCAGGGGATCAGCCCCAGCATTTT; CDR3 protein: CASSLMAGDQPQHF
V gene: TRBV28; J gene: TRBJ1-5; clone size: .; D gene: TRBD1; CDR3 DNA: TGTGCCAGCCGTTATCCAGGGGGCCAGCCCCAGCATTTT; CDR3 protein: CASRYPGGQPQHF
V gene: TRBV7-9; J gene: TRBJ2-3; clone size: .; D gene: TRBD2; CDR3 DNA: TGTGCCAGCAGCTACCTAGCGGGGGGGAGTACAGATACGCAGTATTTT; CDR3 protein: CASSYLAGGSTDTQYF
V gene: TRBV19; J gene: TRBJ2-1; clone size: .; D gene: TRBD1; CDR3 DNA: TGTGCCAGCAGTGGACAGGCCTACAATGAGCAGTTCTTC; CDR3 protein: CASSGQAYNEQFF
V gene: TRBV18; J gene: TRBJ2-6; clone size: .; D gene: .; CDR3 DNA: TGTGCCAGCTCACCCAGTATAGAGGTAGCCAACGTCCTGACTTTC; CDR3 protein: CASSPSIEVANVLTF
V gene: TRBV29-1; J gene: TRBJ2-3; clone size: many; D gene: .; CDR3 DNA: TGCAGCGTTGAACCCGGGACAGATACGCAGTATTTT; CDR3 protein: CSVEPGTDTQYF
V gene: TRBV6-6; J gene: TRBJ1-5; clone size: .; D gene: .; CDR3 DNA: TGTGCCAGCAGTTACCACCGGGACAACAATCAGCCCCAGCATTTT; CDR3 protein: CASSYHRDNNQPQHF
V gene: TRBV4-3; J gene: TRBJ2-1; clone size: many; D gene: .; CDR3 DNA: TGCGCCAGCAGCCAAGAACTAGTCAATGAGCAGTTCTTC; CDR3 protein: CASSQELVNEQFF
V gene: TRBV6-5; J gene: TRBJ2-3; clone size: few; D gene: .; CDR3 DNA: TGTGCCAGCACTAATACAGATACGCAGTATTTT; CDR3 protein: CASTNTDTQYF
V gene: TRBV5-1; J gene: TRBJ1-1; clone size: .; D gene: TRBD1; CDR3 DNA: TGCGCCAGCAGCCATGGGACAGGAGGCACTGAAGCTTTCTTT; CDR3 protein: CASSHGTGGTEAFF
V gene: TRBV27; J gene: TRBJ1-2; clone size: .; D gene: .; CDR3 DNA: TGTGCCAGCAGTTTACAGGGATCTCTAGGTGGCTACACCTTC; CDR3 protein: CASSLQGSLGGYTF
V gene: TRBV9; J gene: TRBJ2-2; clone size: .; D gene: TRBD2; CDR3 DNA: TGTGCCAGCAGCGTAGGGGGAGGGGTGACCGGGGAGCTGTTTTTT; CDR3 protein: CASSVGGGVTGELFF
V gene: TRBV5-1; J gene: TRBJ1-2; clone size: .; D gene: TRBD1; CDR3 DNA: TGCGCCAGCAGCTTGCGACAGGGAGAAAAAGGCTACACCTTC; CDR3 protein: CASSLRQGEKGYTF
V gene: TRBV9; J gene: TRBJ1-3; clone size: few; D gene: .; CDR3 DNA: TGTGCCAGCAGCCCCCACACAGGAACCCCTGGAAACACCATATATTTT; CDR3 protein: CASSPHTGTPGNTIYF
V gene: TRBV29-1; J gene: TRBJ2-1; clone size: .; D gene: TRBD1; CDR3 DNA: TGCAGCGTAGCTCACGTTGCCGGGACAGGGGAGTACAATGAGCAGTTCTTC; CDR3 protein: CSVAHVAGTGEYNEQFF
V gene: TRBV18; J gene: TRBJ2-3; clone size: many; D gene: TRBD1; CDR3 DNA: TGTGCCAGCTCACCAACGGGCAGCACAGGGGGCGATACGCAGTATTTT; CDR3 protein: CASSPTGSTGGDTQYF
V gene: TRBV25-1; J gene: TRBJ2-6; clone size: many; D gene: TRBD2; CDR3 DNA: TGTGCCAGCAGTGGGACTAGCGGGGGTTCTGGGGCCAACGTCCTGACTTTC; CDR3 protein: CASSGTSGGSGANVLTF
V gene: TRBV28; J gene: TRBJ1-1; clone size: few; D gene: TRBD1; CDR3 DNA: TGTGCCAGCAGTTTAACTGACAGGGGGCTGACTGAAGCTTTCTTT; CDR3 protein: CASSLTDRGLTEAFF
V gene: TRBV28; J gene: TRBJ1-2; clone size: few; D gene: .; CDR3 DNA: TGTGCCAGCAGTTCCCGCCCTGGGGCCGGTTATGGCTACACCTTC; CDR3 protein: CASSSRPGAGYGYTF
V gene: TRBV7-9; J gene: TRBJ2-3; clone size: few; D gene: TRBD2; CDR3 DNA: TGTGCCAGCAGCCACCGTCCCGGGACTAGCGGGGTCACAGATACGCAGTATTTT; CDR3 protein: CASSHRPGTSGVTDTQYF
V gene: TRBV13; J gene: TRBJ1-3; clone size: few; D gene: .; CDR3 DNA: TGTGCCAGCAGCTCCGGTGGTAGAAACACCATATATTTT; CDR3 protein: CASSSGGRNTIYF
V gene: TRBV14; J gene: TRBJ2-7; clone size: .; D gene: TRBD1; CDR3 DNA: TGTGCCAGCAGCCAAGGCCTTTGGACAGGGGAATACGAGCAGTACTTC; CDR3 protein: CASSQGLWTGEYEQYF